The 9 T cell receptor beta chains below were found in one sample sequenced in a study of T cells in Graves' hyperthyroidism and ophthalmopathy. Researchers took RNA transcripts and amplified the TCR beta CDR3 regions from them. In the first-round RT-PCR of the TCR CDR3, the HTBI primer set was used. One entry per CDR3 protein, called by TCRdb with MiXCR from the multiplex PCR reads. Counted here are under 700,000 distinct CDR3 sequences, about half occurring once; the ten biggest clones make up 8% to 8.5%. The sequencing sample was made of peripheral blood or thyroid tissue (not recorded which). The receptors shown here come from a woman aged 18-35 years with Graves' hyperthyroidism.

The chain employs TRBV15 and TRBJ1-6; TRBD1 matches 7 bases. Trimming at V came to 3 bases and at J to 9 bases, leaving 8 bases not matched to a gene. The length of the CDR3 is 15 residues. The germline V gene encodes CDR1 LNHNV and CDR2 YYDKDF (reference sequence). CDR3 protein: CATSRSGQAGSPLHF. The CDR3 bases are TGTGCCACCAGCAGGAGTGGACAGGCCGGTTCACCCCTCCACTTT.

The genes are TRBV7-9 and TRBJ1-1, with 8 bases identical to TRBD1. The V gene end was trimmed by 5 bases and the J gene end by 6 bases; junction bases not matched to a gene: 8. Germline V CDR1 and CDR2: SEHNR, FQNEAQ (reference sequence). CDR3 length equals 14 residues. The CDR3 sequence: CASSQAGGSAEAFF. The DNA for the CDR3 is TGTGCCAGCAGCCAGGCAGGGGGCTCGGCTGAAGCTTTCTTT.

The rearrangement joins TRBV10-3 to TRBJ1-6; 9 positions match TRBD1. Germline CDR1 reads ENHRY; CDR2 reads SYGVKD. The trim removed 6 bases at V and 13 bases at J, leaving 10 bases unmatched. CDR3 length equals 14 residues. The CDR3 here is CAISSTGGDFPLHF. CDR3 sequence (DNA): TGTGCCATCAGCTCGACAGGGGGTGACTTTCCCCTCCACTTT.

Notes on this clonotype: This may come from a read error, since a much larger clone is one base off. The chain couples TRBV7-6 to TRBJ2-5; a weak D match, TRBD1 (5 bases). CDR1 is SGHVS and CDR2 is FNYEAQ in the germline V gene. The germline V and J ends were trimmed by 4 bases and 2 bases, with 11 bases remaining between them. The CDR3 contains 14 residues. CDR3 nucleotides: TGTGCCAGCAGCTCTGGGGCCGATCAAGAGACCCAGTACTTC. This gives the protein CASSSGADQETQYF.

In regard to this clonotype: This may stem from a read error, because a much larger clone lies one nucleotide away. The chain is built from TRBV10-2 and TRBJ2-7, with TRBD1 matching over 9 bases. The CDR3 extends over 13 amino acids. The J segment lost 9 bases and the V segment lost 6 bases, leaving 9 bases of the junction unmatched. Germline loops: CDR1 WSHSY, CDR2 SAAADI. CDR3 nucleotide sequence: TGCGCCAGCAGCCAGGACAGGGGCTCCGGGCAGTACTTC. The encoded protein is CASSQDRGSGQYF.

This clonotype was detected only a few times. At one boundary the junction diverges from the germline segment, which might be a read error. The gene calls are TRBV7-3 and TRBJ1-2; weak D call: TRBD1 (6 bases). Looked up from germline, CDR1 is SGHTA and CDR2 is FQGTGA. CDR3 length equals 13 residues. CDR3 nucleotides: TGCGCCAGCAGCCAAGTGGCAGGGGACGGCTACACCTTC. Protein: CASSQVAGDGYTF. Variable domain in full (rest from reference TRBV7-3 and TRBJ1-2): GAGVSQTPSNKVTEKGKYVELRCDPISGHTALYWYRQSLGQGPEFLIYFQGTGAADDSGLPNDRFFAVRPEGSVSTLKIQRTERGDSAVYLCASSQVAGDGYTFGSGTRLTVV.

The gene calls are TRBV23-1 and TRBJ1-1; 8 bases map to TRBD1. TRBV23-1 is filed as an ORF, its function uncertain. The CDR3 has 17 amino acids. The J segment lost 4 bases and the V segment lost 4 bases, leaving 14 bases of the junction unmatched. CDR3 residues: CASSRRTGTRGGTEAFF. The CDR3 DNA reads TGCGCCAGCAGTCGCCGGACAGGGACTAGAGGGGGCACTGAAGCTTTCTTT.

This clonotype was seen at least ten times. As DNA, the CDR3 is TGCAGCGTTGAAGATCCGTCGGGGTCCCATGGCTACACCTTC. Amino acids: CSVEDPSGSHGYTF. This chain links TRBV29-1 with TRBJ1-2; D unclear. From germline, CDR1 is SQVTM and CDR2 ANQGSEA. Trimming removed 0 bases from V and 6 bases from J, with 14 bases in between. There are 14 residues in the CDR3.

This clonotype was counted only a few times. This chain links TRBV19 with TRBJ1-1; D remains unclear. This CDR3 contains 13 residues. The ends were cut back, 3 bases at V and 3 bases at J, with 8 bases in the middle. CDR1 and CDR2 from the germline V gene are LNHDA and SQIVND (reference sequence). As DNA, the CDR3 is TGTGCCAGTAGTATTTGGACGGACACTGAAGCTTTCTTT. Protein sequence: CASSIWTDTEAFF.